This passage covers 14 T cell receptor beta chains from one sample sequenced in a study of radiation and T cells in renal cell carcinoma (dated by TCRdb to 2018 to 2020). Sample time point, as interpreted from the label and publication: blood 2 weeks post-SBRT. The treatment or condition label, read with the paper, signifies: 15 Gy SBRT to primary tumor, nephrectomy 4 weeks later. The library relied on the immunoSEQ multiplex PCR assay. This is the immuneACCESS table as TCRdb keeps it, with only in-frame sequences that have V and J called. A part of the clones is gone; compared with another copy, unresolved V genes explain less than half, and the rest is unexplained. The sample has tens of thousands of clones on record, roughly 79% of them singletons. The ten most abundant clones make up roughly 7.4% of the sample. This sample comprised blood, obtained from a patient whose treatment included radiotherapy and nephrectomy. These receptors originate from a man aged 60-69 years with renal cell carcinoma.

This chain links TRBV7-2 with TRBJ2-1, with 11 bases lining up with TRBD2. Trimming removed 5 bases from V and 3 bases from J; junction bases left unmatched: 3. CDR1 and CDR2 from the germline V gene are SGHTA and FQGNSA. The CDR3 sequence is 15 residues long. CDR3 protein: CASSTGLAGYNEQFF. CDR3 nucleotide sequence: TGTGCCAGCAGCACCGGACTAGCGGGCTACAATGAGCAGTTCTTC.

A few counts support this clone. The V call is TRBV6-1, the J call TRBJ2-2; the match to TRBD1 covers 9 bases. The CDR3 extends over 14 amino acids. J gave up 7 bases and V 3 bases, and 3 bases lay outside the gene matches. The germline CDR1 and CDR2 sequences are MNHNS and SASEGT. CDR3 sequence (DNA): TGTGCCAGCAGTGAGGGACAGGGTATCGGGGAGCTGTTTTTT. Translating gives CASSEGQGIGELFF.

The chain is built from TRBV11-3 and TRBJ2-5; D ambiguous. Trimming removed 6 bases from V and 2 bases from J, with 7 bases in between. This CDR3 is 12 amino acids long. From germline, CDR1 is SGHNT and CDR2 YENEEA. The CDR3 sequence is CASSPQQETQYF. CDR3 bases: TGTGCCAGCAGTCCCCAGCAAGAGACCCAGTACTTC.

The gene calls are TRBV7-9 and TRBJ1-1, with D possibly matching TRBD1 (6 bases). Trimming took 7 bases from V and 5 from J, leaving 14 bases between them. CDR3 length: 13 amino acids. Germline CDR1 SEHNR, CDR2 FQNEAQ (reference sequence). In DNA form, the CDR3 reads TGTGCCAGCACCCGGCGGGGGCTTACTGAAGCTTTCTTT. This codes for CASTRRGLTEAFF. The variable domain in full, with the rest retrieved from reference TRBV7-9 and TRBJ1-1, is DTGVSQNPRHKITKRGQNVTFRCDPISEHNRLYWYRQTLGQGPEFLTYFQNEAQLEKSRLLSDRFSAERPKGSFSTLEIQRTEQGDSAMYLCASTRRGLTEAFFGQGTRLTVV.

V and J are TRBV30 and TRBJ2-3; unclear D gene. V was pared by 0 bases and J by 6 bases, with 10 bases between. Per germline, CDR1 GTSNPN and CDR2 SVGIG (reference sequence). CDR3 length: 13 residues. The CDR3 DNA reads TGTGCCTGGAGTGTACTTGAGTTGGATACGCAGTATTTT. The encoded protein is CAWSVLELDTQYF.

The rearrangement joins TRBV9 to TRBJ2-5; 8 bases map to TRBD2. Germline V CDR1 and CDR2: SGDLS, YYNGEE. Trimming took 2 bases from V and 1 from J; bases not matched to a gene: 4. CDR3 length: 15 amino acids. Here the CDR3 DNA reads TGTGCCAGCAGCGTCGGCGGGGGGTCCCAAGAGACCCAGTACTTC. Protein product: CASSVGGGSQETQYF.

This rearrangement joins TRBV5-1 to TRBJ1-2; TRBD1 matches at 8 bases. Losses at the gene ends were 8 bases for V and 4 bases for J; bases not matched to a gene: 10. The CDR3 has 14 amino acids. Germline CDR1 reads SGHRS; CDR2 reads YFSETQ. CDR3 nucleotide sequence: TGCGCCAGTCGGGTCCGGACAGGGTCCTATGGCTACACCTTC. Its protein product is CASRVRTGSYGYTF.

This clone was seen more than once but under ten times. The rearrangement links TRBV7-2 to TRBJ2-5, with 10 bases identical to TRBD2. The length of the CDR3 is 16 residues. The J segment lost 1 base and the V segment lost 1 base, leaving 3 bases of the junction unmatched. The V gene's germline CDR1 is SGHTA and CDR2 FQGNSA. The CDR3 sequence: CASSLGLAGAQETQYF. For the CDR3, the DNA is TGTGCCAGCAGCTTAGGGCTAGCGGGGGCCCAAGAGACCCAGTACTTC.

This clone is a singleton in its sample. This rearrangement joins TRBV30 to TRBJ1-2; perhaps TRBD1 as D (5 bases). Germline CDR1 is GTSNPN and CDR2 is SVGIG (reference sequence). V lost 4 bases and J lost 4, with 25 bases in between. The CDR3 sequence is 17 residues long. CDR3 amino acids: CAWTDILLGTGPYGYTF. CDR3 nucleotide sequence: TGTGCCTGGACTGACATCCTTTTGGGGACCGGCCCCTATGGCTACACCTTC.

This clone was seen a handful of times. The chain links TRBV4-1 to TRBJ1-5, with no clear D. Germline CDR1 and CDR2: MGHRA and YSYEKL. Trimming removed 2 bases at V and 5 bases at J, with 13 bases between. The CDR3 has 15 residues. The CDR3 DNA reads as TGCGCCAGCAGCCAAACAGAAACAATAGATCAGCCCCAGCATTTT. Its protein product is CASSQTETIDQPQHF.

This clone has just one count. V usage is TRBV6-5 and J usage is TRBJ1-2, with D maybe TRBD1 (5 bases). CDR3 length: 13 residues. Germline V lookup: CDR1 MNHEY, CDR2 SVGAGI. V lost 2 bases and J 8 bases, leaving 12 bases between the germline ends. Here the CDR3 DNA reads TGTGCCAGCAGTTACCAGGGATCGGAGGGCTACACCTTC. Translation gives CASSYQGSEGYTF.

This sequence joins TRBV18 and TRBJ2-1, with TRBD2 matching 12 bases. The CDR3 runs to 17 residues. Germline CDR1 is KGHSH and CDR2 is LQKENI. V lost 1 base to trimming and J lost 4 bases; unmatched junction nucleotides: 5. CDR3 sequence reads: CASSPLRLAGVYNEQFF. CDR3 coding DNA: TGTGCCAGCTCACCACTCCGACTAGCGGGGGTATACAATGAGCAGTTCTTC.

This clone came up a few times. The chain uses TRBV5-4 and TRBJ1-1; D is unclear. Germline V gene data show CDR1 as SGHNT and CDR2 as YYREEE (reference sequence). CDR3 size: 12 residues. The V end was cut by 2 bases, the J end by 3 bases, with 5 bases between. CDR3 amino acids: CASSFQYTEAFF. In DNA form, the CDR3 reads TGTGCCAGCAGCTTCCAGTACACTGAAGCTTTCTTT.

The chain carries TRBV19 and TRBJ2-3; 7 positions agree with TRBD2. Unmatched junction bases numbered 13, after V lost 4 bases and J lost 6 bases. The CDR3 spans 16 residues. The V gene's germline CDR1 is LNHDA and CDR2 SQIVND (reference sequence). The DNA of the CDR3 is TGTGCCAGTAGTAGCTACGCGGGGCGCGGGGGTGATACGCAGTATTTT. It yields the protein CASSSYAGRGGDTQYF.